The subject of this entry is one T cell receptor (beta chain). The sample is drawn from a study of blood T cell repertoires in COVID-19. Study background: COVID-19 samples, acute and convalescent, were from the United States, Italy and Spain. Sample material is recorded as cDNA or gDNA derived from T cells, B-cell-depleted T cells, or PBMCs.

Original processing notes: Estimation of nucleated cell counts was performed using reference gene primer amplification. Data came from immunoSEQ multiplex PCR; TCRdb stores just in-frame clones and leaves some out. V and J calls and clone size are given by that table; D and trimming were obtained from the DNA. The sample lists around 94,000 clones; roughly 80% were seen once. CDR1 is SGHTA and CDR2 is FQGNSA in the germline V gene. The V segment lost 0 bases and the J segment 0 bases; nucleotides outside the gene matches: 4. The CDR3 has 18 amino acids. The chain recombines TRBV7-2 with TRBJ2-7; 14 bases are a match to TRBD2. The sequencing input was peripheral blood. The source is a human donor in a cohort sampled during active COVID-19. CDR3 in amino acids: CASSLAGLAGGSSYEQYF. The DNA of the CDR3 is TGTGCCAGCAGCTTAGCCGGACTAGCGGGGGGTAGCTCCTACGAGCAGTACTTC.